A single sample is the source of the 3 T cell receptor beta chains below, sequenced in a study of OX40 agonist ivuxolimab in advanced cancers. Sequencing was performed with immunoSEQ multiplex PCR; in TCRdb, only in-frame clones are kept and a portion is missing. This sample yields approximately 90,000 clones, of which roughly nine tenths are seen a single time; 1.6% belongs to the top ten. The sample consisted of CD4+ or CD8+ T cells sorted from blood, taken in a trial of the OX40 agonist ivuxolimab. These receptors were obtained from an adult with an advanced solid tumor such as melanoma, head and neck, liver or kidney cancer.

The rearrangement links TRBV4-2 to TRBJ2-1, with 7 bases lining up with TRBD2. J lost 6 bases, V lost 1 base, and 3 bases had no gene match. This CDR3 is built from 14 residues. Germline V gene sequence: CDR1 LGHNA, CDR2 YNFKEQ. The CDR3 loop reads CASSQGGEGNEQFF. For the CDR3, the DNA is TGTGCCAGCAGCCAAGGCGGGGAGGGCAATGAGCAGTTCTTC.

This clone was seen a single time. The J gene is TRBJ2-7, the V gene TRBV28; D not certain. The CDR3 runs 12 residues. Deletions cut 9 bases from V and 5 bases from J, with 14 bases between. The germline V gene encodes CDR1 MDHEN and CDR2 SYDVKM. CDR3 bases: TGTGCCAGTTCGACTTATCAAGACGAGCAGTACTTC. The encoded protein is CASSTYQDEQYF.

The chain combines TRBV28 with TRBJ1-2, with 8 bases fitting TRBD1. CDR3 length: 14 residues. Germline V CDR1 and CDR2: MDHEN, SYDVKM. J lost 7 bases, V lost 3 bases, and 7 bases had no gene match. DNA of the CDR3: TGTGCCAGCAGTTTGCCAGGACAGGGTCCTGGCTACACCTTC. Residues: CASSLPGQGPGYTF.